A selection of T cell receptor beta chains follows, all from one sample in a study of T cells in localized non-small cell lung cancer. Data came from immunoSEQ multiplex PCR; TCRdb stores just in-frame clones and leaves some out. The table shows about 30,000 clones, with nearly 90% occurring only once. This sample comprised peripheral blood, obtained before any cancer treatment. All receptors derive from a woman aged 40-70 years with stage I lung adenocarcinoma. Both conserved end residues are part of each CDR3. D genes are given only for firm matches. Clone size is stated in some rows and not others, as once, few, many or a class when expanded.

>TRBV28|-|TRBJ2-7|-
TGTGCCAGCAGCCATGGGGACTACGAGCAGTACTTC
CASSHGDYEQYF
>TRBV18|once|TRBJ2-1|TRBD2
TGTGCCAGCTCACCAGTAGCGGGGGGCAATGAGCAGTTCTTC
CASSPVAGGNEQFF
>TRBV6-5|-|TRBJ2-1|-
TGTGCCAGCAGTCCCCAGGGCTCCCATGAGCAGTTCTTC
CASSPQGSHEQFF
>TRBV9|-|TRBJ2-1|-
TGTGCCAGCAGCGTAGATCTCGGAGACTACAATGAGCAGTTCTTC
CASSVDLGDYNEQFF
>TRBV5-4|-|TRBJ2-7|TRBD2
TGTGCCAGCAGCTTGGGACTTGGCGGGGGGGTTGAGGAGCAGTACTTC
CASSLGLGGGVEEQYF
>TRBV5-8|-|TRBJ1-2|-
TGTGCCAGCAGGCCCCAGTACCGAGCTAACTATGGCTACACCTTC
CASRPQYRANYGYTF
>TRBV25-1|-|TRBJ2-6|TRBD1
TGTGCCAGCAGTGAAGCGGCAGGGGGTCCTGGGGCCAACGTCCTGACTTTC
CASSEAAGGPGANVLTF
>TRBV2|-|TRBJ2-2|-
TGTGCCAGCAAAGGGGAAGGGGGACCCGGGGAGCTGTTTTTT
CASKGEGGPGELFF
>TRBV16|-|TRBJ2-1|-
TGTGCCAGCAGCCAATCGTGGGTACTTGAGCAGTTCTTC
CASSQSWVLEQFF
>TRBV7-9|-|TRBJ2-7|-
TGTGCCACGGTAGGCAGCGGCTCCTACGAGCAGTACTTC
CATVGSGSYEQYF
>TRBV6-5|-|TRBJ1-5|-
TGTGCCAGCAGTTACGTGGGCAGTCCTAATCAGCCCCAGCATTTT
CASSYVGSPNQPQHF
>TRBV6-1|-|TRBJ1-2|-
TGTGCCAGCAGGGGGGCGATTGTACCGAACTATGGCTACACCTTC
CASRGAIVPNYGYTF
>TRBV7-3|once|TRBJ2-3|TRBD2
TGTGCCAGCAGCCCGGGAGGACTAGCGGGTCGGACAGATACGCAGTATTTT
CASSPGGLAGRTDTQYF
>TRBV7-9|-|TRBJ2-7|-
TGTGCCAGCAGCTTAGCACGGGGGCACGAGCAGTACTTC
CASSLARGHEQYF
>TRBV7-6|-|TRBJ2-5|TRBD2
TGTGCCAGCAGCTTAGGGACTAGCCAAGAGACCCAGTACTTC
CASSLGTSQETQYF
>TRBV9|-|TRBJ1-3|-
TGTGCCAGCAGCGTCCAGGGATCCGGAAACACCATATATTTT
CASSVQGSGNTIYF
>TRBV7-7|once|TRBJ2-7|TRBD1
TGTGCTAGCAGCCCTCGGGTCGGGACAGGGGACTACGAGCAGTACTTC
CASSPRVGTGDYEQYF
>TRBV5-4|-|TRBJ2-1|-
TGTGCCAGCAGCTTGGGGGCAGGTCCCTCCAATGAGCAGTTCTTC
CASSLGAGPSNEQFF
>TRBV7-9|-|TRBJ1-1|-
TGTGCCAGCAGCTTGCTACAGTCGAACACTGAAGCTTTCTTT
CASSLLQSNTEAFF
>TRBV9|once|TRBJ1-4|-
TGTGCCAGCAGCGTAGTGGGAGAGGATAATGAAAAACTGTTTTTT
CASSVVGEDNEKLFF
>TRBV28|-|TRBJ1-2|TRBD1
TGTGCCAGCATGACTCAGGGGGGGTTTAACTATGGCTACACCTTC
CASMTQGGFNYGYTF
>TRBV5-4|-|TRBJ1-1|-
TGTGCCAGCAGCTTGGTGGTGGGGGCGCGGGACACTGAAGCTTTCTTT
CASSLVVGARDTEAFF
>TRBV2|-|TRBJ1-4|TRBD1
TGTGCCAGCAGTCCTTGGTTGGGACAGGGGAATGAAAAACTGTTTTTT
CASSPWLGQGNEKLFF
>TRBV7-9|-|TRBJ2-3|-
TGTGCCAGCGCCCCTTTAAGGTGGGAGGGCACAGATACGCAGTATTTT
CASAPLRWEGTDTQYF
>TRBV6-5|-|TRBJ2-7|TRBD1
TGTGCCAGCAGTGGGACAGTTGACGAGCAGTACTTC
CASSGTVDEQYF
>TRBV4-2|-|TRBJ1-6|-
TGTGCCAGCAGCTCCCAAGGTGTCCCACAGGGTACCCCACGGCCCCTCCACTTT
CASSSQGVPQGTPRPLHF
>TRBV28|-|TRBJ2-7|TRBD1
TGTGCCAGCAGTTTGGACGGACAGGGGGGTTACGAGCAGTACTTC
CASSLDGQGGYEQYF
>TRBV19|-|TRBJ2-3|-
TGTGCCAGTAGTATAGATCGTGAAGGTGGGCAGTTTAGCACAGATACGCAGTATTTT
CASSIDREGGQFSTDTQYF
>TRBV14|-|TRBJ1-1|-
TGTGCCAGCAGCCTGCCGAGTATTGGGAGCGAAGCTTTCTTT
CASSLPSIGSEAFF
>TRBV28|-|TRBJ1-1|TRBD1
TGTGCCAGCAGCGCTATAGGGGGACAGGGTACTGAAGCTTTCTTT
CASSAIGGQGTEAFF
>TRBV7-9|once|TRBJ2-7|-
TGTGCCAGCAGCTCTAGTGGTGGAGGGAGGTCGGCCTACGAGCAGTACTTC
CASSSSGGGRSAYEQYF
>TRBV6-5|-|TRBJ2-1|-
TGTGCCAGCAGTTACTCCGCCGAGAACAATGAGCAGTTCTTC
CASSYSAENNEQFF
>TRBV5-6|-|TRBJ1-2|-
TGTGCCAGCAGCTTACAGGGTTATACTGGCTACACCTTC
CASSLQGYTGYTF
>TRBV30|-|TRBJ1-1|-
TGTGCCTGGAGTCCGACGGGCAACACTGAAGCTTTCTTT
CAWSPTGNTEAFF
>TRBV2|-|TRBJ1-1|-
TGTGCCAGCAGCGTTAGGGGGGCAGACACTGAAGCTTTCTTT
CASSVRGADTEAFF
>TRBV7-9|-|TRBJ2-7|TRBD1
TGTGCCAGCAGCTTAAATACAGGGGGTAAGGAGCAGTACTTC
CASSLNTGGKEQYF
>TRBV9|-|TRBJ1-6|-
TGTGCCAGCAGCGTAGGGTCCCCATCAGGGGCCCTCCACTTT
CASSVGSPSGALHF
>TRBV19|-|TRBJ1-5|-
TGTGCCAGTAGTATAAGACTAGGGCATCAGCCCCAGCATTTT
CASSIRLGHQPQHF